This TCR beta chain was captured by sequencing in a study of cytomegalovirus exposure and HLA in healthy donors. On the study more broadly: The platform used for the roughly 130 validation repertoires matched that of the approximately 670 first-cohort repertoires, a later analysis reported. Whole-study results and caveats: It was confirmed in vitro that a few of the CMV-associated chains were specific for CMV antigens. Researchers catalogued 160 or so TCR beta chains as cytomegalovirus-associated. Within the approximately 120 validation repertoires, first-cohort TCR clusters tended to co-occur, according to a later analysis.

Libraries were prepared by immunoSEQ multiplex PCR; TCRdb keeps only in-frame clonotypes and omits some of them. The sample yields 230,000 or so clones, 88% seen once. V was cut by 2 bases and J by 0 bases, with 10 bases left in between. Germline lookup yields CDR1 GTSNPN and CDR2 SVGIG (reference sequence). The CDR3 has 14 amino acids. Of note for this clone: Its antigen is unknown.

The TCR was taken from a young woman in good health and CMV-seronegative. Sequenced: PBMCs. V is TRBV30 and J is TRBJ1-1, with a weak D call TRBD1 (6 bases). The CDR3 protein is CAWSPGHLNTEAFF. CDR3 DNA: TGTGCCTGGAGTCCGGGACACCTGAACACTGAAGCTTTCTTT. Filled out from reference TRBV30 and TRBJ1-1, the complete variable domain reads SQTIHQWPATLVQPVGSPLSLECTVEGTSNPNLYWYRQAAGRGLQLLFYSVGIGQISSEVPQNLSASRPQDRQFILSSKKLLLSDSGFYLCAWSPGHLNTEAFFGQGTRLTVV.